The source of this T cell receptor beta chain is a study of blood T cells in healthy people across ages (dated by TCRdb to between 2015 and 2017). In the study overall: Template switching captured roughly one uniquely barcoded TCR beta cDNA molecule per two T cells in model experiments. Age-related changes in TCR beta repertoire diversity were measured in the study by deep sequencing normalized with unique cDNA molecular identifiers. The donors were split into four age groups: young (average 16 years), middle-aged (more than 35), aged (approximately 59) and long-lived (approximately 89). To avoid experimental bias, donors of different ages were distributed randomly across sequencing lanes. Two additional independent replicas of 1 million unique cDNA reads from the same blood draw were analyzed for two donors (one aged 18 to 30 and one aged 80 or older). The full study reports these points: Observed TCR beta diversity per million T cells fell roughly linearly with age, and a significant reduction was already apparent by age about 38. Observed TCR beta diversity correlated strongly with the percentage of naive T cells measured by flow cytometry. Compared with the aged group, the long-lived group had more naive CD4+ T cells, fewer expanded clones and increased TCR diversity, a pattern suggesting age selection. Because the CMV infection status of the donors was unknown, age-related changes in expanded clonotypes may potentially have been confounded. Since profiling was done on bulk unsorted PBMCs, naive and antigen-experienced compartments could not be conclusively compared. Estimates of total diversity from one million sequenced T cells were regarded as lower bounds and underestimates.

The receptor library was made with 5' RACE. The sequencer was an Illumina HiSeq 2500. A second PCR of 7 to 11 cycles was performed with a sample-barcoded 5' primer and a J-beta primer mix. A template-switch 5' adaptor carrying 12 random nucleotides introduced a unique molecular identifier onto each TCR beta cDNA molecule. Each sample yielded at least 2.5 million CDR3-containing paired-end reads. All of the RNA was converted into first-strand cDNA using the Mint cDNA synthesis kit, with a TRBC-specific oligonucleotide serving as the primer. After uracil-DNA glycosylase treatment, a first 18-cycle PCR used universal primers M1SS and BC2_uni_R on all cDNA. As for the authors' bioinformatics: Each sample was normalized by randomly selecting 1 million high-quality reads, each carrying a distinct molecular identifier. Reads sharing molecular identifiers were discarded rather than binned into consensus sequences. MiTCR, set to a Q25 quality threshold and the strictest error-elimination algorithm, was used for CDR3 identification, clonotype clustering and error correction. A nonparametric unseen species model using Euler transformation provided a lower-bound estimate of total TCR beta diversity. TCRdb took the public reads, trimmed them with fastp at Q25, ran MiXCR for clone calling and kept in-frame beta chains. When rows share a CDR3 protein, they turn into one entry using the most common DNA and genes. Clone size and V and J calls follow TCRdb, not the original study. The sample data list some 900,000 distinct CDR3 sequences, and under 35% of these were observed just once. The ten largest account for around a sixth of the sample.

Donors were approximately 42 systemically healthy Caucasian individuals from Russia aged 6 to 90 years. Each donor gave around 9.8 milliliters of peripheral blood, collected into EDTA-treated Vacutainer tubes. PBMCs were isolated by Ficoll-Paque density-gradient centrifugation, with at least 6 million obtained per sample. Total RNA, at least 5.5 micrograms per sample, was extracted from PBMCs with Trizol reagent. The percentages of naive CD45RAhigh/CD27high T cells were determined by flow cytometry on a PBMC aliquot from every donor. The sample holds many counts of this clonotype. It lacks a known antigen. Base-call qualities are not available, and no considerably larger clone is one nucleotide away. Relative to germline, V is 2 bases shorter and J is 5 bases shorter, with 2 bases between their ends. CDR1 and CDR2 were assigned from the germline V gene as SGDLS and YYNGEE. The CDR3 sequence holds 11 residues, the cysteine and phenylalanine included. The kept DNA is CDR3 alone, 33 bases in frame from the first base.

The sequencing input was blood. The chain joins TRBV9 to TRBJ2-1, with an unclear D gene assignment. The clonotype was recovered from a woman older than 75 in good health. At the DNA level, the sequence is TGTGCCAGCAGCGTTGACAATGAGCAGTTCTTC. Its protein is CASSVDNEQFF.